The 27 T cell receptor beta chains below come from one sample, sequenced in a study of post-analysis software for immune sequencing data. These receptors are not linked to any known antigen. Study conclusions and caveats: A handful of TRBV segments (TRBV5-6, TRBV5-1 and TRBV20-1 among them) occurred more frequently in patients than in controls.

cDNA libraries of TCR beta carried unique molecular identifiers. TCRdb re-called the PCR reads through MiXCR, storing one row per CDR3 protein. The table has hundreds of thousands of distinct CDR3 sequences, 25% to 30% seen once. Sequencing was performed on blood. The receptors come from a girl between 5 and 17 years old with multiple sclerosis.

This clonotype occurred a few times. The chain employs TRBV28 and TRBJ2-7; TRBD2 agrees at 12 bases. Germline CDR1 and CDR2: MDHEN and SYDVKM. This CDR3 has 15 amino acids. The junction had 5 bases not matched to a gene; V was cut back by 5 bases and J by 3 bases. The CDR3 loop is CASSLRLAGDYEQYF. The CDR3 DNA reads as TGTGCCAGCAGTCTCCGACTAGCGGGGGACTACGAGCAGTACTTC.

The chain has TRBV6-5 and TRBJ1-5; 7 nucleotides line up with TRBD1. The CDR3 length is 18 residues. J was trimmed by 0 bases and V by 0 bases; bases with no gene match: 8. Per the germline V gene, CDR1 is MNHEY and CDR2 is SVGAGI. CDR3 region: CASSYSLDREGSNQPQHF. CDR3 in DNA: TGTGCCAGCAGTTACTCCTTAGACAGGGAGGGTAGCAATCAGCCCCAGCATTTT.

This chain uses TRBV20-1 with TRBJ1-5, with no clear D. V lost 2 bases to trimming and J lost 4 bases, with 6 bases between them. The germline V gene encodes CDR1 DFQATT and CDR2 SNEGSKA (reference sequence). The CDR3 has 12 residues. The CDR3 region is CSARNGNQPQHF. The CDR3 DNA sequence: TGCAGTGCTAGAAACGGGAATCAGCCCCAGCATTTT.

There are a few counts of this clonotype. This rearrangement joins TRBV4-3 to TRBJ2-1; D gene unclear. CDR3 length equals 12 residues. V dropped 5 bases and J dropped 7 bases, with 9 bases sitting between them. Per the germline V gene, CDR1 is LGHNA and CDR2 is YSLEER. Here the CDR3 DNA reads TGCGCCAGCAGCAACCTCCGAAATGAGCAGTTCTTC. It is translated as CASSNLRNEQFF.

The chain joins TRBV10-3 to TRBJ1-1, with D possibly matching TRBD1 (6 bases). The V and J ends lost 0 bases and 7 bases respectively, with 21 bases between them. The CDR3 sequence is 17 residues long. The germline V gene has CDR1 ENHRY and CDR2 SYGVKD. CDR3 in amino acids: CAISESMWTATGIEAFF. In DNA form, the CDR3 reads TGTGCCATCAGTGAGTCGATGTGGACAGCAACCGGGATTGAAGCTTTCTTT.

This clonotype showed up just a few times. The chain uses TRBV4-1 and TRBJ2-1; 9 positions match TRBD2. The trim removed 0 bases at V and 8 bases at J, leaving 14 bases unmatched. This CDR3 is 18 amino acids long. Germline CDR1 and CDR2: MGHRA and YSYEKL. CDR3 DNA: TGCGCCAGCAGCCAAGAATTGACCAGCGGGGGGCGGGCGGATGAGCAGTTCTTC. Encoded protein: CASSQELTSGGRADEQFF.

This clonotype has at least ten counts. The rearrangement uses TRBV9 and TRBJ2-6; the D gene is possibly TRBD2 (5 bases). The V gene's germline CDR1 is SGDLS and CDR2 YYNGEE. The CDR3 is made up of 16 amino acids. V was trimmed by 4 bases and J by 0 bases, leaving 11 bases between them. The CDR3 nucleotides are TGTGCCAGCAGCCCACCGGGAAGCTCTGGGGCCAACGTCCTGACTTTC. Protein product: CASSPPGSSGANVLTF.

This chain links TRBV20-1 with TRBJ1-1; no clear D. Trimming took off 2 bases at V and 1 base at J, with 8 bases between the two ends. Germline CDR1 reads DFQATT; CDR2 reads SNEGSKA (reference sequence). CDR3 length: 13 amino acids. For the CDR3, the DNA is TGCAGTGCTAGACGGACGGAGAACACTGAAGCTTTCTTT. This translates into CSARRTENTEAFF.

This clonotype came up a few times. The chain links TRBV28 to TRBJ1-5, with unresolved D. Deletions cut 6 bases from V and 3 bases from J, with 12 bases between. The CDR3 runs 14 residues. Looked up from germline, CDR1 is MDHEN and CDR2 is SYDVKM. CDR3 in DNA: TGTGCCAGCAGAAATGACATGTCCAATCAGCCCCAGCATTTT. Protein: CASRNDMSNQPQHF.

The chain recombines TRBV20-1 with TRBJ1-2; TRBD1 is a possible D gene (5 bases). This CDR3 contains 14 residues. The V and J ends lost 1 base and 8 bases respectively, with 17 bases between them. Per the germline V gene, CDR1 is DFQATT and CDR2 is SNEGSKA (reference sequence). The CDR3 DNA sequence: TGCAGTGCTAGAGTCAGGGACGGAAAAGTAGGCTACACCTTC. It encodes CSARVRDGKVGYTF.

This clonotype was seen at least ten times. The chain combines TRBV28 with TRBJ2-3, with a tentative D call TRBD2 (6 bases). Germline lookup yields CDR1 MDHEN and CDR2 SYDVKM. V lost 2 bases to trimming and J lost 0 bases, with 9 bases between them. This CDR3 comprises 15 residues. CDR3 bases: TGTGCCAGCAGTTTAGCGGGACCGAGCACAGATACGCAGTATTTT. Residues: CASSLAGPSTDTQYF.

For this clonotype: Just one base apart from a much larger clone, this may be a read error. The rearrangement joins TRBV5-1 to TRBJ2-7; 10 nucleotides agree with TRBD1. CDR1 is SGHRS and CDR2 is YFSETQ in the germline V gene. The CDR3 is 14 amino acids. J was trimmed by 5 bases and V by 5 bases; bases with no gene match: 7. The CDR3 sequence is CASRRDRGVNEQYF. DNA for the CDR3: TGCGCCAGCAGACGGGACAGGGGAGTAAACGAGCAGTACTTC.

This clonotype showed up many times. The gene calls are TRBV9 and TRBJ2-4; no firm D call. This CDR3 is built from 16 residues. V shed 0 bases and J shed 1 base, with 11 bases lying between them. Germline V gene sequence: CDR1 SGDLS, CDR2 YYNGEE. CDR3 nucleotide sequence: TGTGCCAGCAGCGTAGCCGGTGGTTGGGCCAAAAACATTCAGTACTTC. It codes for CASSVAGGWAKNIQYF.

The V gene is TRBV25-1, the J gene TRBJ1-1; no clear D gene. Trimming stripped 4 bases from V and 4 bases from J, with 13 bases between. The CDR3 is made up of 14 amino acids. Germline V gene lookup returns CDR1 MGHDK and CDR2 SYGVNS. The CDR3 region has the DNA TGTGCCAGCAGTGTCCCGGGTTCGGGCACTGAAGCTTTCTTT. Protein product: CASSVPGSGTEAFF.

This clonotype appeared a few times. This chain joins TRBV20-1 and TRBJ1-1, with TRBD1 identical over 10 bases. The V gene's germline CDR1 is DFQATT and CDR2 SNEGSKA (reference sequence). V was clipped by 2 bases and J by 5 bases; unmatched bases: 14. The CDR3 totals 17 residues. The CDR3 loop is CSARTRQGALLGTEAFF. CDR3 nucleotides: TGCAGTGCTAGAACTCGACAGGGGGCCCTCCTGGGGACTGAAGCTTTCTTT.

About this clonotype itself: The junction shows a germline mismatch at one end, possibly a read error. CDR3 loop: CTSSVWEETQYF. The CDR3 DNA is TGTACCAGCAGTGTATGGGAAGAGACCCAGTACTTC. The V call is TRBV6-1, the J call TRBJ2-7; D is ambiguous. The assigned J gene may be wrong: the sequence end matches TRBJ2-5 better. Germline V gives CDR1 MNHNS, CDR2 SASEGT. The CDR3 has 12 residues.

A remark on this clonotype: A much larger clone differs from this one at a single base, so this may be a read error. The chain links TRBV6-5 to TRBJ2-1, with 7 positions matching TRBD2. Per the germline V gene, CDR1 is MNHEY and CDR2 is SVGAGI. The ends lost 5 bases at V and 13 bases at J; junction bases unmatched: 17. This CDR3 has 15 residues. DNA for the CDR3: TGTGCCAGCAGTACCACGCGGGGGAACGAGGAGACCCAGTTCTTC. Translated: CASSTTRGNEETQFF.

This clonotype was observed a handful of times. The chain carries TRBV7-8 and TRBJ2-5; D may match TRBD1 or TRBD2 (6 bases each). V was shortened by 5 bases and J by 1 base, with 17 bases between the two germline ends. The germline gives CDR1 SGHVS, CDR2 FQNEAQ. This CDR3 has 16 amino acids. This CDR3 reads CASSRWRGSGQETQYF. The CDR3 DNA reads TGTGCCAGCAGCCGGTGGAGGGGGTCCGGCCAAGAGACCCAGTACTTC. Full variable domain (rest looked up from reference TRBV7-8 and TRBJ2-5): GAGVSQSPRYKVAKRGQDVALRCDPISGHVSLFWYQQALGQGPEFLTYFQNEAQLDKSGLPSDRFFAERPEGSVSTLKIQRTQQEDSAVYLCASSRWRGSGQETQYFGPGTRLLVL.

The J gene is TRBJ2-3, the V gene TRBV4-2; D gene ambiguous. The ends were cut back, 2 bases at V and 6 bases at J, with 9 bases in the middle. This CDR3 spans 13 amino acids. Germline values: CDR1 LGHNA, CDR2 YNFKEQ. The CDR3 coding sequence is TGTGCCAGCAGCCAAACGGACGGGGATACGCAGTATTTT. This translates into CASSQTDGDTQYF.

The rearrangement links TRBV3-1 to TRBJ2-7; 7 positions agree with TRBD2. The V segment lost 2 bases and the J segment 2 bases; nucleotides outside the gene matches: 9. CDR1 LGHDT and CDR2 YNNKEL come from the germline V gene (reference sequence). This CDR3 has 16 residues. This CDR3 reads CASSQPAGVGAYEQYF. DNA for the CDR3: TGTGCCAGCAGCCAACCCGCGGGAGTTGGAGCCTACGAGCAGTACTTC.

This clonotype was seen a few times. The V gene is TRBV7-2, the J gene TRBJ2-1, with 13 bases identical to TRBD2. V dropped 5 bases and J dropped 1; count of bases not matched to a gene: 8. In germline, CDR1 is SGHTA, CDR2 FQGNSA. This CDR3 is 18 amino acids long. In DNA form, the CDR3 reads TGTGCCAGCAGCAGTGGACTAGCGGGAGTGAGTTCCTACAATGAGCAGTTCTTC. Protein sequence: CASSSGLAGVSSYNEQFF.

V and J are TRBV9 and TRBJ2-3; no firm D call. Germline loops: CDR1 SGDLS, CDR2 YYNGEE. V was cut by 3 bases and J by 3 bases, with 14 bases left in between. CDR3 length: 15 amino acids. CDR3: CASSAGVGWTDTQYF. The CDR3 nucleotides are TGTGCCAGCAGCGCCGGAGTGGGCTGGACAGATACGCAGTATTTT.

The genes are TRBV5-1 and TRBJ2-7; tentatively, D is TRBD1 or TRBD2 (5 bases each). The V gene's germline CDR1 is SGHRS and CDR2 YFSETQ. The germline V and J ends were trimmed by 4 bases and 7 bases, with 18 bases remaining between them. The CDR3 totals 14 residues. As DNA, the CDR3 is TGCGCCAGCAGCGTGGGGACGGGGCCGGAGGAGCAGTACTTC. Translation: CASSVGTGPEEQYF. Looking up the rest from reference TRBV5-1 and TRBJ2-7 gives the full variable domain: KAGVTQTPRYLIKTRGQQVTLSCSPISGHRSVSWYQQTPGQGLQFLFEYFSETQRNKGNFPGRFSGRQFSNSRSEMNVSTLELGDSALYLCASSVGTGPEEQYFGPGTRLTVT.

The genes are TRBV13 and TRBJ1-4; D possibly corresponds to TRBD1 (6 bases). Trimming shortened V by 5 bases and J by 5 bases, and 9 bases separated the two germline ends. The CDR3 has 13 residues. Per the germline V gene, CDR1 is PRHDT and CDR2 is FYEKMQ (reference sequence). CDR3 DNA sequence: TGTGCCAGCAGCCAACAGGGAAATGAAAAACTGTTTTTT. The encoded protein is CASSQQGNEKLFF.

This clonotype came up a few times. This chain links TRBV28 with TRBJ1-5; the D is unclear. CDR1 and CDR2 (germline): MDHEN, SYDVKM. This CDR3 has 13 amino acids. The germline V and J ends were trimmed by 1 base and 7 bases, with 8 bases remaining between them. CDR3 sequence: CASSLLTRQPQHF. DNA for the CDR3: TGTGCCAGCAGTTTATTGACGAGGCAGCCCCAGCATTTT. The full variable domain, completed using reference TRBV28 and TRBJ1-5, is DVKVTQSSRYLVKRTGEKVFLECVQDMDHENMFWYRQDPGLGLRLIYFSYDVKMKEKGDIPEGYSVSREKKERFSLILESASTNQTSMYLCASSLLTRQPQHFGDGTRLSIL.

The count of this clonotype is one. The CDR3 DNA reads TGTGCCAGCAGTGACACTAGCGGGAGTAGCAATGAGCAGTTCTTC. Encoded protein: CASSDTSGSSNEQFF. V gene TRBV6-4 combines with J gene TRBJ2-1; TRBD2 aligns across 11 bases. J lost 6 bases, V lost 2 bases, and 3 bases had no gene match. This CDR3 has 15 amino acids. From germline, CDR1 is MRHNA and CDR2 SNTAGT.

The V gene is TRBV4-1, the J gene TRBJ1-2; D is perhaps TRBD1 (5 bases). Looked up from germline, CDR1 is MGHRA and CDR2 is YSYEKL. The CDR3 sequence is 12 residues long. Deletions cut 1 base from V and 6 bases from J, with 6 bases between. The CDR3 loop reads CASSQGGDGYTF. CDR3 nucleotide sequence: TGCGCCAGCAGCCAAGGGGGGGATGGCTACACCTTC.